What follows are 9 T cell receptor beta chains derived from one specimen sequenced in a study of blood T cell repertoires in COVID-19. Data came from immunoSEQ multiplex PCR; TCRdb stores just in-frame clones and leaves some out. The table lists around 160,000 clones, over 75% of them singletons. The sequencing input was PBMCs or T cells enriched from blood (not recorded which). The receptors originated from a man aged 50 to 59 who had recovered from COVID-19.

The rearrangement links TRBV7-2 to TRBJ1-5; TRBD1 matches 8 bases. The CDR3 loop spans 13 amino acids. The germline V gene has CDR1 SGHTA and CDR2 FQGNSA. Trimming cost V 5 bases and J 6 bases; bases outside gene matches: 3. This CDR3 is CASSNRGSQPQHF. The CDR3 DNA reads as TGTGCCAGCAGCAACAGGGGGAGTCAGCCCCAGCATTTT.

This chain connects TRBV15 to TRBJ2-1, with 8 bases aligning to TRBD1. Trimming at V came to 5 bases and at J to 9 bases, leaving 3 bases not matched to a gene. The CDR3 totals 12 residues. CDR1 LNHNV and CDR2 YYDKDF come from the germline V gene (reference sequence). In DNA, the CDR3 is TGTGCCACCAGCTTTGACAGGGGTGAGCAGTTCTTC. Translated: CATSFDRGEQFF.

This chain connects TRBV15 to TRBJ1-1; the D is unclear. Germline V CDR1 and CDR2: LNHNV, YYDKDF (reference sequence). The ends were cut back, 0 bases at V and 1 base at J, with 6 bases in the middle. This CDR3 spans 14 amino acids. The CDR3 coding sequence is TGTGCCACCAGCAGAGAGACTGGGAACACTGAAGCTTTCTTT. This gives the protein CATSRETGNTEAFF.

The rearrangement joins TRBV11-3 to TRBJ2-3; 8 bases match TRBD2. This CDR3 comprises 15 residues. With 5 bases clipped from V and 5 bases from J, the junction kept 9 bases outside the gene matches. Germline values: CDR1 SGHNT, CDR2 YENEEA. The CDR3 sequence: CASSQLAVTGDTQYF. The CDR3 nucleotides read TGTGCCAGCAGCCAACTAGCGGTAACGGGAGATACGCAGTATTTT.

The CDR3: CASSQQGPISPLHF. In DNA, the CDR3 is TGTGCCAGCAGTCAACAGGGCCCTATTTCACCCCTCCACTTT. The V gene is TRBV28, the J gene TRBJ1-6; D might be TRBD1 (6 bases). V lost 5 bases and J 9 bases, leaving 14 bases between the germline ends. Germline V gene data show CDR1 as MDHEN and CDR2 as SYDVKM. The CDR3 runs to 14 residues.

This sequence joins TRBV6-5 and TRBJ1-2, with TRBD1 matching 7 bases. V trimming: 5 bases; J trimming: 8 bases; junction bases outside the gene matches: 14. Germline CDR1 is MNHEY and CDR2 is SVGAGI. The CDR3 extends over 15 amino acids. CDR3 residues: CASSTRAGTARGYTF. The CDR3 DNA reads as TGTGCCAGCAGTACCCGAGCAGGGACAGCGCGGGGCTACACCTTC.

This chain connects TRBV15 to TRBJ2-1; 12 bases line up with TRBD2. Trimming at V came to 4 bases and at J to 7 bases, leaving 8 bases not matched to a gene. The CDR3 sequence is 16 residues long. The V gene's germline CDR1 is LNHNV and CDR2 YYDKDF (reference sequence). CDR3: CATSIRTSGKENEQFF. The CDR3 coding sequence is TGTGCCACCAGCATACGGACTAGCGGGAAGGAGAATGAGCAGTTCTTC.

The chain couples TRBV7-9 to TRBJ1-2; 8 bases are shared with TRBD1. This CDR3 has 14 amino acids. Trimming removed 4 bases from V and 4 bases from J; junction bases left unmatched: 5. From germline, CDR1 is SEHNR and CDR2 FQNEAQ (reference sequence). In DNA form, the CDR3 reads TGTGCCAGCAGCTACGGGGACAGGCCCTATGGCTACACCTTC. Protein product: CASSYGDRPYGYTF. Based on the CDR3 plus reference TRBV7-9 and TRBJ1-2, the full variable domain is DTGVSQNPRHKITKRGQNVTFRCDPISEHNRLYWYRQTLGQGPEFLTYFQNEAQLEKSRLLSDRFSAERPKGSFSTLEIQRTEQGDSAMYLCASSYGDRPYGYTFGSGTRLTVV.

V gene TRBV10-3 combines with J gene TRBJ2-7, with 12 bases aligning to TRBD1. Trimming at V came to 8 bases and at J to 4 bases, leaving 6 bases not matched to a gene. CDR1 is ENHRY, CDR2 SYGVKD, per germline. The CDR3 runs 14 residues. CDR3 sequence reads: CAIGGQGATYEQYF. The CDR3 nucleotides are TGTGCCATCGGGGGACAGGGGGCGACATACGAGCAGTACTTC.